These T cell receptor beta chains were read from a single sample in a study of cytomegalovirus exposure and HLA in healthy donors. Only in-frame clones appear in the TCRdb table, and some are missing; sequencing was by immunoSEQ multiplex PCR. The data show some 200,000 clones, approximately 67% seen once. Sequencing was performed on PBMCs. These receptors were taken from a man aged 40-55 years in good health and CMV-seronegative. Both conserved end residues are part of each CDR3. The order of the fields is J gene, D gene, V gene, clone size, CDR3 protein, CDR3 DNA. D genes are given only for firm matches. Clone size appears in some rows only: once, few, many, or a class for an expanded clone.

TRBJ2-5,-,TRBV10-3,-,CAISAGEGLPGRETQYF,TGTGCCATCAGCGCAGGCGAAGGACTACCAGGGCGAGAGACCCAGTACTTC
TRBJ1-1,-,TRBV9,-,CASSVSQGQAEAFF,TGTGCCAGCAGCGTCTCGCAGGGTCAGGCTGAAGCTTTCTTT
TRBJ2-5,TRBD1,TRBV28,-,CASSVRGLQETQYF,TGTGCCAGCAGTGTCAGGGGGCTCCAAGAGACCCAGTACTTC
TRBJ2-7,TRBD1,TRBV7-2,-,CASSKGQVPTYEQYF,TGTGCCAGCAGCAAAGGACAGGTTCCAACTTACGAGCAGTACTTC
TRBJ1-4,TRBD1,TRBV6-1,few,CASGDRGRTNEKLFF,TGTGCCAGCGGGGACAGGGGGCGGACTAATGAAAAACTGTTTTTT
TRBJ2-5,TRBD2,TRBV18,-,CASSPLAGGLLETQYF,TGTGCCAGCTCACCTTTAGCGGGAGGTCTCCTAGAGACCCAGTACTTC
TRBJ2-1,TRBD2,TRBV5-4,-,CASSRGLAGGPTANEQFF,TGTGCCAGCAGCCGCGGACTAGCGGGAGGGCCTACGGCAAATGAGCAGTTCTTC
TRBJ2-3,-,TRBV30,-,CAWRTTGRRTDTQYF,TGTGCCTGGAGGACGACCGGGAGAAGGACAGATACGCAGTATTTT
TRBJ2-1,TRBD1,TRBV14,-,CASSPPGTGGYNEQFF,TGTGCCAGCAGCCCCCCTGGGACAGGGGGCTACAATGAGCAGTTCTTC
TRBJ2-3,-,TRBV5-1,-,CASSLGPRGPTDTQYF,TGCGCCAGCAGCTTGGGGCCGCGGGGACCCACAGATACGCAGTATTTT
TRBJ1-5,-,TRBV7-8,-,CASIPDGRKVQPQHF,TGTGCCAGCATCCCGGACGGGAGAAAGGTTCAGCCCCAGCATTTT
TRBJ1-3,TRBD1,TRBV5-8,-,CASSWGQVGSGNTIYF,TGTGCCAGCAGCTGGGGACAGGTTGGCTCTGGAAACACCATATATTTT
TRBJ2-3,-,TRBV7-7,-,CASSLGGIDTQYF,TGTGCTAGCAGCTTAGGAGGGATAGATACGCAGTATTTT
TRBJ2-1,TRBD2,TRBV4-2,few,CASSPRLAANEQFF,TGTGCCAGCAGCCCTCGACTAGCGGCCAATGAGCAGTTCTTC
TRBJ2-5,TRBD2,TRBV13,once,CASSSTSGGASETQYF,TGTGCCAGCAGCTCCACTAGCGGGGGGGCCTCGGAGACCCAGTACTTC
TRBJ2-3,-,TRBV9,-,CASSVEPGLGSQYF,TGTGCCAGCAGCGTAGAGCCCGGGTTAGGTTCGCAGTATTTT
TRBJ1-4,TRBD1,TRBV19,-,CASSIRDRDEKLFF,TGTGCCAGTAGTATCCGGGACAGGGACGAAAAACTGTTTTTT
TRBJ1-2,TRBD1,TRBV5-1,once,CASSPVPGQGSYGYTF,TGCGCCAGCAGCCCTGTCCCGGGACAGGGATCCTATGGCTACACCTTC
TRBJ2-5,TRBD1,TRBV7-9,-,CASSSRTGVGETQYF,TGTGCCAGCAGCTCCCGGACAGGGGTCGGAGAGACCCAGTACTTC
TRBJ2-1,-,TRBV6-1,-,CASSEALNRYNEQFF,TGTGCCAGCAGTGAAGCGCTGAACAGATACAATGAGCAGTTCTTC
TRBJ1-1,-,TRBV19,-,CASRLYQEATEAFF,TGTGCCAGTAGGTTATACCAGGAGGCCACTGAAGCTTTCTTT
TRBJ2-7,-,TRBV21-1,-,CASSRGVKGYEQYF,TGTGCCAGCAGCAGGGGGGTCAAGGGTTACGAGCAGTACTTC
TRBJ1-1,TRBD1,TRBV5-1,few,CASRKGQGTTEAFF,TGCGCCAGCAGGAAGGGACAGGGGACCACTGAAGCTTTCTTT
TRBJ1-3,TRBD1,TRBV10-3,-,CAISESGTGSAIYF,TGTGCCATCAGTGAGTCGGGGACAGGGTCCGCCATATATTTT
TRBJ2-3,-,TRBV7-9,-,CASSLTRDTQYF,TGTGCCAGCAGCCTCACTAGAGATACGCAGTATTTT
TRBJ2-3,-,TRBV27,-,CASSLSWGPIADTQYF,TGTGCCAGCAGTTTATCGTGGGGGCCCATCGCAGATACGCAGTATTTT
TRBJ2-2,-,TRBV5-1,-,CASSFGRGYTGELFF,TGCGCCAGCAGTTTCGGGAGAGGATACACCGGGGAGCTGTTTTTT
TRBJ2-2,-,TRBV27,-,CASRGGPTNTGELFF,TGTGCCAGCAGGGGCGGGCCTACGAACACCGGGGAGCTGTTTTTT
TRBJ2-1,-,TRBV5-1,-,CASSLNGGYGQFF,TGCGCCAGCAGCTTGAACGGGGGATACGGGCAGTTCTTC
TRBJ2-7,-,TRBV19,-,CASSINLGQNYEQYF,TGTGCCAGTAGTATTAATCTCGGACAGAACTACGAGCAGTACTTC
TRBJ2-5,TRBD2,TRBV4-1,-,CASSSLAGGIETQYF,TGCGCCAGCAGCAGCTTAGCGGGAGGGATCGAGACCCAGTACTTC
TRBJ2-7,-,TRBV7-8,-,CASSLGGGSEQYF,TGTGCCAGCAGCTTAGGAGGGGGATCCGAGCAGTACTTC
TRBJ2-7,TRBD2,TRBV10-3,many,CAISEFSGKSYEQYF,TGTGCCATCAGTGAGTTTAGCGGGAAGTCCTACGAGCAGTACTTC
TRBJ1-6,TRBD1,TRBV6-1,-,CASNQDRAGNSPLHF,TGTGCCAGCAATCAGGACAGGGCTGGGAATTCACCCCTCCACTTT
TRBJ2-5,TRBD1,TRBV2,-,CASRRRQGLYQETQYF,TGTGCCAGCAGGCGAAGACAGGGCCTGTACCAAGAGACCCAGTACTTC
TRBJ1-2,-,TRBV6-4,-,CASSDYAGTPYGYTF,TGTGCCAGCAGTGACTATGCAGGTACCCCCTATGGCTACACCTTC
TRBJ1-2,-,TRBV30,-,CAWSLSGTLGGYGYTF,TGTGCCTGGAGTCTAAGCGGGACACTGGGGGGCTATGGCTACACCTTC
TRBJ1-2,-,TRBV6-1,-,CASSSGGDYGYTF,TGTGCCAGCAGTTCGGGAGGGGACTATGGCTACACCTTC
TRBJ2-2,-,TRBV18,-,CASSPIGGTNTGELFF,TGTGCCAGCTCACCAATTGGAGGGACGAACACCGGGGAGCTGTTTTTT
TRBJ2-5,TRBD2,TRBV4-1,-,CASSGGVATGETQYF,TGCGCCAGCAGCGGGGGGGTGGCAACAGGAGAGACCCAGTACTTC
TRBJ2-2,TRBD1,TRBV5-4,-,CASTGTGVTGELFF,TGTGCCAGCACCGGGACAGGGGTCACCGGGGAGCTGTTTTTT
TRBJ2-1,TRBD1,TRBV28,-,CASSSTYRTGRNEQFF,TGTGCCAGCAGTTCGACTTACCGGACAGGGAGGAATGAGCAGTTCTTC
TRBJ2-2,TRBD1,TRBV4-2,few,CASSQDVSGGATGELFF,TGTGCCAGCAGCCAAGATGTGTCAGGGGGAGCAACCGGGGAGCTGTTTTTT
TRBJ2-7,TRBD1,TRBV27,-,CASSPRDRGEQYF,TGTGCCAGCAGTCCTAGGGACAGGGGAGAGCAGTACTTC
TRBJ2-1,TRBD2,TRBV7-8,few,CASSPTLAGYNEQFF,TGTGCCAGCAGCCCGACACTAGCGGGCTACAATGAGCAGTTCTTC
TRBJ2-5,-,TRBV11-2,once,CASSLLRGETQYF,TGTGCCAGCAGCTTATTGCGGGGAGAGACCCAGTACTTC
TRBJ1-1,-,TRBV11-3,once,CASSLHTNTEAFF,TGTGCCAGCAGCTTGCACACGAACACTGAAGCTTTCTTT
TRBJ1-2,TRBD1,TRBV2,-,CASSGQGGVGYTF,TGTGCCAGCAGTGGACAGGGGGGGGTCGGCTACACCTTC